Shown below are 21 T cell receptor beta chains from a single sample sequenced in a study of T-cell memory formation after mild COVID-19 (dated by TCRdb to the early 2020s). Library method: 5' RACE. Sequencing instrument: Illumina NovaSeq 6000. Using fastp trimming at Q25 and MiXCR clonotype assembly, TCRdb reanalyzed the public sequencing data and kept in-frame beta chains. Identical CDR3 proteins give one entry, which carries the most common genes and DNA. The sample records more than 400,000 distinct CDR3 sequences, 15% to 20% of which are singletons. Around 12% of the sample belongs to the ten largest clones. The sample comprised PBMCs or a T cell subset sorted from them (not recorded which). These receptors originate from an adult woman who had mild COVID-19 (a few samples of this study predate the infection). The sample titles of this study are shuffled in the database, so cell type and time point are left out; the donor was told from shared clones.

The CDR3 reads CASSEAPDVLLYGYTF. DNA of the CDR3: TGTGCCAGCAGTGAAGCCCCGGACGTACTTCTCTATGGCTACACCTTC. The chain couples TRBV2 to TRBJ1-2; D remains ambiguous. The CDR3 consists of 16 residues. In germline, CDR1 is SNHLY, CDR2 FYNNEI. V lost 0 bases, J lost 4 bases, and 15 bases lay in between.

This chain links TRBV7-9 with TRBJ2-1, with 9 nucleotides matching TRBD2. V shed 5 bases, J shed 7 bases, and the junction held 12 bases outside the gene matches. The CDR3 length is 16 residues. Germline CDR1 SEHNR, CDR2 FQNEAQ (reference sequence). The CDR3 sequence is CASSALSGTSPNEQFF. DNA for the CDR3: TGTGCCAGCAGCGCGCTCTCGGGGACTAGCCCGAATGAGCAGTTCTTC. The entire variable domain, with the rest obtained from reference TRBV7-9 and TRBJ2-1, is as follows: DTGVSQNPRHKITKRGQNVTFRCDPISEHNRLYWYRQTLGQGPEFLTYFQNEAQLEKSRLLSDRFSAERPKGSFSTLEIQRTEQGDSAMYLCASSALSGTSPNEQFFGPGTRLTVL.

This clonotype was observed a single time. The chain recombines TRBV7-6 with TRBJ2-5; no reliable D call. Germline V lookup: CDR1 SGHVS, CDR2 FNYEAQ. CDR3 length equals 13 residues. Trimming left V 2 bases short and J 5 bases short, with 9 bases between. The CDR3 sequence is CASSLIETETQYF. CDR3 in DNA: TGTGCCAGCAGCTTAATAGAAACGGAGACCCAGTACTTC.

The chain employs TRBV18 and TRBJ1-2; 11 nucleotides match TRBD1. V shed 3 bases, J shed 0 bases, and the junction held 6 bases outside the gene matches. Germline CDR1 KGHSH, CDR2 LQKENI. The CDR3 length is 17 residues. CDR3 sequence: CASSPGTGGEANYGYTF. The DNA for the CDR3 is TGTGCCAGCTCACCGGGGACAGGGGGTGAGGCTAACTATGGCTACACCTTC.

The chain combines TRBV4-1 with TRBJ2-1; D is ambiguous. Trimming took off 1 base at V and 0 bases at J, with 10 bases between the two ends. This CDR3 has 16 residues. The germline V gene encodes CDR1 MGHRA and CDR2 YSYEKL. The CDR3 nucleotides are TGCGCCAGCAGCCAAGTGGGGTATAGCTCCTACAATGAGCAGTTCTTC. Its protein is CASSQVGYSSYNEQFF.

The chain is built from TRBV19 and TRBJ1-5; tentatively, D is TRBD1 (6 bases). Deletions cut 6 bases from V and 3 bases from J, with 15 bases between. Per germline, CDR1 LNHDA and CDR2 SQIVND (reference sequence). This CDR3 region has 15 residues. The CDR3 region is CASRRTATLNQPQHF. The CDR3 bases are TGTGCCAGTAGGAGGACAGCAACCCTCAATCAGCCCCAGCATTTT.

This clonotype came up a few times. This chain connects TRBV20-1 to TRBJ2-7, with 9 nucleotides matching TRBD1. Germline lookup yields CDR1 DFQATT and CDR2 SNEGSKA (reference sequence). The V segment lost 4 bases and the J segment 1 base; nucleotides outside the gene matches: 2. This CDR3 contains 13 residues. CDR3 nucleotides: TGCAGTGCTATTGACAGGGGGTCCTACGAGCAGTACTTC. This gives the protein CSAIDRGSYEQYF.

V gene TRBV28 combines with J gene TRBJ1-5; weak D call: TRBD1 (5 bases). Germline CDR1 and CDR2: MDHEN and SYDVKM. V lost 8 bases to trimming and J lost 2 bases, with 10 bases between them. The CDR3 has 13 amino acids. Written as DNA, the CDR3 is TGTGCCAGCGGTTCAGGGCGCAATCAGCCCCAGCATTTT. Translated, it gives CASGSGRNQPQHF.

V is TRBV28 and J is TRBJ2-7; 10 bases agree with TRBD2. The CDR3 has 14 residues. The germline CDR1 and CDR2 sequences are MDHEN and SYDVKM. V lost 8 bases to trimming and J lost 0 bases; unmatched junction nucleotides: 4. This chain's CDR3 is CASLAGGGSYEQYF. The CDR3 DNA follows: TGTGCCAGCTTAGCGGGAGGAGGCTCCTACGAGCAGTACTTC.

This chain links TRBV4-2 with TRBJ2-7; 7 nucleotides align to TRBD2. The CDR3 has 16 amino acids. V shed 1 base, J shed 1 base, and the junction held 7 bases outside the gene matches. Per the germline V gene, CDR1 is LGHNA and CDR2 is YNFKEQ. CDR3 sequence reads: CASSQGLPSGSYEQYF. The CDR3 DNA is TGTGCCAGCAGCCAAGGTCTCCCTAGCGGATCCTACGAGCAGTACTTC.

V usage is TRBV7-3 and J usage is TRBJ2-5, with 12 bases aligning to TRBD2. CDR1 is SGHTA, CDR2 FQGTGA, per germline. Germline trimming cut 5 bases from V and 1 base from J; bases unmatched to any gene: 2. There are 15 residues in the CDR3. The CDR3 DNA follows: TGTGCCAGCAGCACACTAGCGGGGGGCCAAGAGACCCAGTACTTC. This encodes CASSTLAGGQETQYF.

V is TRBV30 and J is TRBJ2-1; TRBD1 aligns across 11 bases. V gave up 0 bases and J gave up 6 bases; unmatched junction bases: 13. Germline lookup yields CDR1 GTSNPN and CDR2 SVGIG (reference sequence). This CDR3 is built from 18 residues. The CDR3 is CAWSVRVAWDRGANEQFF. The CDR3 coding sequence is TGTGCCTGGAGTGTACGGGTCGCATGGGACAGGGGGGCCAATGAGCAGTTCTTC.

This clonotype was picked up a small number of times. CDR3 sequence (DNA): TGTGCCTGGAGTGTAGGGGTCGGTCGGAGGCGACAGCCTGAAGCTTTCTTT. This codes for CAWSVGVGRRRQPEAFF. The chain carries TRBV30 and TRBJ1-1; possible D gene TRBD1, 5 bases. CDR1 GTSNPN and CDR2 SVGIG come from the germline V gene (reference sequence). V was clipped by 0 bases and J by 6 bases, with 23 bases between them. The CDR3 totals 17 residues.

CDR3 in DNA: TGCAGTGCTAGGGTCCGCGGGGGGCAGTTCTTC. This gives the protein CSARVRGGQFF. The chain recombines TRBV20-1 with TRBJ2-1, with 7 bases matching TRBD2. Germline V CDR1 and CDR2: DFQATT, SNEGSKA (reference sequence). With V trimmed by 3 bases and J by 12 bases, 5 bases remained unmatched. The CDR3 contains 11 residues.

The V and J genes are TRBV24-1 and TRBJ2-1; D uncertain. This CDR3 contains 11 residues. From germline, CDR1 is KGHDR and CDR2 SFDVKD. V lost 9 bases, J lost 10 bases, and 12 bases lay in between. CDR3 amino acids: CATGVELEQFF. CDR3 nucleotides: TGTGCCACCGGAGTAGAATTGGAGCAGTTCTTC.

This clonotype has only a few counts. Germline is not matched at one junction end, which may reflect a read error. The chain links TRBV6-2 or TRBV6-3 to TRBJ2-1; TRBD1 matches at 12 bases. Germline lookup yields CDR1 MNHEY and CDR2 SVGEGT. The CDR3 is 13 amino acids. CDR3 residues: CASRSYPGQGAIF. CDR3 DNA: TGTGCCAGCAGATCTTACCCGGGACAGGGGGCGATCTTC.

This clonotype was detected only a few times. V usage is TRBV7-8 and J usage is TRBJ2-5; D could derive from TRBD1 or TRBD2 (6 bases each). The length of the CDR3 is 14 residues. Trimming took 2 bases from V and 3 from J, leaving 10 bases between them. Germline values: CDR1 SGHVS, CDR2 FQNEAQ. The CDR3 sequence: CASSLRGREETQYF. Here the CDR3 DNA reads TGTGCCAGCAGCTTACGGGGGCGCGAAGAGACCCAGTACTTC.

Remarks on this clonotype: Sequence at one end of the junction differs from germline and may be a read error. The V gene is TRBV7-7, the J gene TRBJ2-2; weak D call: TRBD2 (5 bases). Germline V CDR1 and CDR2: SSHAT, FNYEAQ (reference sequence). The CDR3 extends over 13 amino acids. CDR3 coding DNA: TGTGCCAGCAGCCCCTCGAACACCGGGGAGCTGATTTTT. Protein product: CASSPSNTGELIF.

This clonotype appeared a few times. The chain employs TRBV5-1 and TRBJ1-4; the match to TRBD1 covers 8 bases. V lost 4 bases to trimming and J lost 8 bases; unmatched junction nucleotides: 7. The CDR3 length is 14 residues. Germline loops: CDR1 SGHRS, CDR2 YFSETQ. CDR3 sequence (DNA): TGCGCCAGCAGCGTCGGACAGGGAGGCGAAAAACTGTTTTTT. It codes for CASSVGQGGEKLFF.

This clonotype has at least ten counts. The V call is TRBV18, the J call TRBJ2-1; 8 bases line up with TRBD1. The CDR3 spans 15 residues. The V segment lost 8 bases and the J segment 1 base; nucleotides outside the gene matches: 7. CDR1 and CDR2 from the germline V gene are KGHSH and LQKENI. In nucleotides, the CDR3 is TGTGCCAGCAGCCCCGGACAGGGTTCCTACAATGAGCAGTTCTTC. Its translation: CASSPGQGSYNEQFF.

This clonotype was counted only a few times. The CDR3 reads CASSVRTGKYEQYF. CDR3 in DNA: TGTGCCAGTAGTGTTCGGACAGGGAAGTACGAGCAGTACTTC. The chain carries TRBV19 and TRBJ2-7; 8 nucleotides line up with TRBD1. The CDR3 consists of 14 residues. Germline CDR1 LNHDA, CDR2 SQIVND (reference sequence). V dropped 5 bases and J dropped 4; count of bases not matched to a gene: 7.